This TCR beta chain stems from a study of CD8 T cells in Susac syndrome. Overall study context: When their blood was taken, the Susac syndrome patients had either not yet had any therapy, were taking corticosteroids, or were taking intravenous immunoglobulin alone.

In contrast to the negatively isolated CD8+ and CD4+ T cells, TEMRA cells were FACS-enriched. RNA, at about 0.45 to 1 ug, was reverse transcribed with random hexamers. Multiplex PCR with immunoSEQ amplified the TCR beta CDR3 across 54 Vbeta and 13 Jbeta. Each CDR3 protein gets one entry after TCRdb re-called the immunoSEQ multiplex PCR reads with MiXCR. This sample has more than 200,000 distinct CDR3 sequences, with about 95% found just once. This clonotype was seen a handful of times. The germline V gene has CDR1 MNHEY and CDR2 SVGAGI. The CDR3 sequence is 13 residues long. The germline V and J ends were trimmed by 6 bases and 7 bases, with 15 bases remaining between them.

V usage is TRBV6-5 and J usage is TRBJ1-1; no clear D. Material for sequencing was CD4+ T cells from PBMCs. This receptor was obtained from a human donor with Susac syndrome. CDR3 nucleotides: TGTGCCAGCAGGACATTCGGTTCCAGTGAAGCTTTCTTT. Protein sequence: CASRTFGSSEAFF.